This T cell receptor beta chain comes out of a study of T cell changes during pregnancy in multiple sclerosis. Only in-frame clones appear in the TCRdb table, and some are missing; sequencing was by immunoSEQ multiplex PCR. The sample has about 34,000 clones, just over 90% seen once. The V and J ends lost 4 bases and 6 bases, in that order; junction bases with no gene match: 8. CDR1 and CDR2 (germline): MNHEY, SMNVEV (reference sequence). This CDR3 region has 15 residues. The chain employs TRBV27 and TRBJ2-3; 9 bases are shared with TRBD2. The clonotype was recovered from a female donor with multiple sclerosis, enrolled in a pregnancy study. This sample comprised CD8+ T cells from peripheral blood mononuclear cells, obtained in the first trimester of pregnancy. CDR3 sequence (DNA): TGTGCCAGCAGTTGGTTACTAGCGGGCCGGGATACGCAGTATTTT. Translating it yields CASSWLLAGRDTQYF.